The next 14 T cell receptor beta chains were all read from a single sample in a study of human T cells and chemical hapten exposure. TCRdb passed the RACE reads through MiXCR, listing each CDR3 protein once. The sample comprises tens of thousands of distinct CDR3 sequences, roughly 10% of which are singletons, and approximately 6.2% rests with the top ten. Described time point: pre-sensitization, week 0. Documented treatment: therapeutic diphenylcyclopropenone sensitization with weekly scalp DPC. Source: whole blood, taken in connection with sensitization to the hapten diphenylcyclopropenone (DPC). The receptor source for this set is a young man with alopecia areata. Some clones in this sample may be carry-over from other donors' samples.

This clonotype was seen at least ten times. CDR3 sequence (DNA): TGTGCCAGCAGGTCACAGGGAAAACTGTTTTTT. Translation gives CASRSQGKLFF. The chain has TRBV11-3 and TRBJ1-4; D perhaps matches TRBD1 (6 bases). Germline V gives CDR1 SGHNT, CDR2 YENEEA. Trimming removed 6 bases at V and 10 bases at J, with 9 bases between. The CDR3 runs 11 residues.

This CDR3 is CSVPSQASRYEQYV. DNA for the CDR3: TGCAGCGTTCCGAGTCAGGCCAGCAGGTACGAGCAGTACGTC. This chain links TRBV29-1 with TRBJ2-7; D is undetermined. The CDR3 runs to 14 residues. Per the germline V gene, CDR1 is SQVTM and CDR2 is ANQGSEA. V lost 5 bases, J lost 4 bases, and 18 bases lay in between.

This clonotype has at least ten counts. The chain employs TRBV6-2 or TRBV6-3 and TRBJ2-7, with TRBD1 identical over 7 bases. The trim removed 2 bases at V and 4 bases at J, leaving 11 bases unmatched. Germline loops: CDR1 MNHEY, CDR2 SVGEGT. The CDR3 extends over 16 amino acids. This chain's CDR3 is CASSYVKGQVNYEQYV. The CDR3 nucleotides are TGTGCCAGCAGTTACGTTAAAGGACAGGTGAATTACGAGCAGTACGTC.

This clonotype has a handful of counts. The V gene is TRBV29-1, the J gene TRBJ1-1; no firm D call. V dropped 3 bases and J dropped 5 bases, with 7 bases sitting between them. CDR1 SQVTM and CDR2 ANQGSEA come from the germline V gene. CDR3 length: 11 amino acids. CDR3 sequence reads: CSVEGRTEAFF. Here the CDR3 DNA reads TGCAGCGTTGAGGGTCGGACTGAAGCTTTCTTT.

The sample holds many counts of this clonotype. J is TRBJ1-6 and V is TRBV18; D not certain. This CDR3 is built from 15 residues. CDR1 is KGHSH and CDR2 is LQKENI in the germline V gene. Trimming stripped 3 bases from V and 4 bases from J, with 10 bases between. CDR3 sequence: CASSPRGGYNSPLHF. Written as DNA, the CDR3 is TGTGCCAGCTCACCCCGGGGTGGTTATAATTCACCCCTCCACTTT. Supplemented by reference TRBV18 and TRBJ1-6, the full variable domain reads NAGVMQNPRHLVRRRGQEARLRCSPMKGHSHVYWYRQLPEEGLKFMVYLQKENIIDESGMPKERFSAEFPKEGPSILRIQQVVRGDSAAYFCASSPRGGYNSPLHFGNGTRLTVT.

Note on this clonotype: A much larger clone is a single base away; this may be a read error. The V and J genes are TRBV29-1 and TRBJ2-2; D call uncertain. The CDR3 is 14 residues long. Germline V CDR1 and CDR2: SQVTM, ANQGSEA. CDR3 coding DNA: TGCGGCGTTGTGGCGAGCCGGAACACCGGGGAGCTGTTTTTT. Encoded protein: CGVVASRNTGELFF.

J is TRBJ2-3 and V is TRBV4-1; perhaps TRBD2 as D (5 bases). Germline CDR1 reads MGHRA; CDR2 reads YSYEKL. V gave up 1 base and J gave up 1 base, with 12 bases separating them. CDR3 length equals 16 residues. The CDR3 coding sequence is TGCGCCAGCAGCCAAGGTGATACTAGAGGCACAGATACGCAGTATTTT. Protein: CASSQGDTRGTDTQYF.

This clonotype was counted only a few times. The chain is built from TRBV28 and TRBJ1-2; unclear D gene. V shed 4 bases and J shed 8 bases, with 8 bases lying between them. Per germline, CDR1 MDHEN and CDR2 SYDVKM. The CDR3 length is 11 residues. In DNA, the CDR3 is TGTGCCAGCAGTTGGACTGACGGCTACACCTTC. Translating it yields CASSWTDGYTF.

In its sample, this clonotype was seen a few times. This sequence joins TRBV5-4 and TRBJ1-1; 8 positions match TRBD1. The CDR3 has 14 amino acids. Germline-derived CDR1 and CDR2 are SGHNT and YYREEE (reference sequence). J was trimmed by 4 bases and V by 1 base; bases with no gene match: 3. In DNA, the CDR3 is TGTGCCAGCAGCTTGACAACAGGGGGCACTGAAGCTTTCTTT. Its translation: CASSLTTGGTEAFF. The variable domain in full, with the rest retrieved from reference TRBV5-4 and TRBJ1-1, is ETGVTQSPTHLIKTRGQQVTLRCSSQSGHNTVSWYQQALGQGPQFIFQYYREEENGRGNFPPRFSGLQFPNYSSELNVNALELDDSALYLCASSLTTGGTEAFFGQGTRLTVV.

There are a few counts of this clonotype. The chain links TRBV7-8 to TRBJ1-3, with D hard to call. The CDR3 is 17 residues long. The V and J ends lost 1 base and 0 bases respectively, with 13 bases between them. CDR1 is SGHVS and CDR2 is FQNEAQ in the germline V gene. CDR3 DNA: TGTGCCAGCAGCTTAGGGATGGGTGGCAGCTCTGGAAACACCATATATTTT. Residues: CASSLGMGGSSGNTIYF.

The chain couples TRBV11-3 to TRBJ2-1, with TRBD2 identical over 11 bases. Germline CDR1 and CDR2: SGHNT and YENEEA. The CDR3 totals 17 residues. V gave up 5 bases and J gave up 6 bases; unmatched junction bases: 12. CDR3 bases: TGTGCCAGCAGCACCCGCTCCCGACTAGCGGGGAGCAATGAGCAGTTCTTC. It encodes CASSTRSRLAGSNEQFF.

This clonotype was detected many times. CDR3 in DNA: TGTGCCAGCAGTGAAGCGAAAGGGCTAGCGGGGCTCACAGATACGCAGTATTTT. Its protein is CASSEAKGLAGLTDTQYF. The chain combines TRBV6-1 with TRBJ2-3; 9 positions match TRBD2. Germline V CDR1 and CDR2: MNHNS, SASEGT. J lost 2 bases, V lost 0 bases, and 9 bases had no gene match. The CDR3 consists of 18 residues.

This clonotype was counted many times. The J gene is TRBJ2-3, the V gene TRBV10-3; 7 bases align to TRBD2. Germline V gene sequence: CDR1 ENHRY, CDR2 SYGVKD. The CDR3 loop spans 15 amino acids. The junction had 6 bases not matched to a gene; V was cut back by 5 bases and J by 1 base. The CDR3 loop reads CAISTSDSGTDTQYF. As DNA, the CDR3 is TGTGCCATCAGTACTAGCGATTCCGGCACAGATACGCAGTATTTT.

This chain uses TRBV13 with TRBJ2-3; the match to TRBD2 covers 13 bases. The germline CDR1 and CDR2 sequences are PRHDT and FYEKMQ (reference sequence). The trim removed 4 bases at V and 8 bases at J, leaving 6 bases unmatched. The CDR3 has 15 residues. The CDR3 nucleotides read TGTGCCAGCAGCTCGGGACTAGCGGGATCCGGTACGCAGTATTTT. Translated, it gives CASSSGLAGSGTQYF.